This T cell receptor beta chain was recovered during a study of blood T cell repertoires in COVID-19. Germline V gives CDR1 KGHSH, CDR2 LQKENI. The CDR3 has 14 amino acids. The V end lost 4 bases, the J end lost 2 bases, and 11 bases lay between the germline ends. In the original analysis: It was from reference gene primer amplification that nucleated cell counts were estimated. Profiled with immunoSEQ multiplex PCR; TCRdb holds only in-frame clones, not every one. The V and J calls and clone size come from that table; D and trimming were worked out from the DNA. The sample has more than 200,000 clones, around 83% seen once.

The rearrangement uses TRBV18 and TRBJ2-5; D is uncertain. The clonotype comes from a man of 80 years or more with acute or convalescent COVID-19. The specimen was peripheral blood. The CDR3 protein is CASSRDMTQETQYF. CDR3 bases: TGTGCCAGCTCACGCGACATGACACAAGAGACCCAGTACTTC.